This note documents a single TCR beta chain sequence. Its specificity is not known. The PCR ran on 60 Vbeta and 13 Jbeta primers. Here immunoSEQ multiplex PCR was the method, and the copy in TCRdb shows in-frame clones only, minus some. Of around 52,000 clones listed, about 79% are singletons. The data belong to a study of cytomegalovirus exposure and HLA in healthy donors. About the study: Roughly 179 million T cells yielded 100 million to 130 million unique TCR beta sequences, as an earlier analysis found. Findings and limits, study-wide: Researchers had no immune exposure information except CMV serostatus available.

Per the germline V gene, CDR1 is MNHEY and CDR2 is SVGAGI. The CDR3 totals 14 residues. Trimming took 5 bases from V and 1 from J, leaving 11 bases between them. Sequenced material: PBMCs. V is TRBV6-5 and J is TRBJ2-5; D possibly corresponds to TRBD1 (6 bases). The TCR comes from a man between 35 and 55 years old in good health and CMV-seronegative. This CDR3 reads CASSPLTGQETQYF. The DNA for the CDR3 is TGTGCCAGCAGTCCCTTGACAGGCCAAGAGACCCAGTACTTC.